This is a list of T cell receptor beta chains from one sample in a study of cytomegalovirus exposure and HLA in healthy donors. Measured with immunoSEQ multiplex PCR; TCRdb has only the in-frame clones, and not every one. Of about 200,000 clones in the sample, around 74% are singletons; the top ten hold more than 1.5%. The material sequenced was PBMCs. These TCRs come from a girl aged 5-17 years in good health and CMV-seropositive. CDR3s include the opening cysteine and the closing phenylalanine or tryptophan. A row's size may be missing; if present it is once, few, many or a size class.

V: TRBV11-2; size: NA; J: TRBJ1-6; CDR3: CASSLIGQNTPLHF
V: TRBV18; size: few; J: TRBJ1-1; CDR3: CASSPTENTEAFF
V: TRBV7-2; size: NA; J: TRBJ1-2; CDR3: CASSPSGTASGYTF
V: TRBV9; size: NA; J: TRBJ2-1; CDR3: CASSPLGGGAGEQFF
V: TRBV6-4; size: few; J: TRBJ1-1; CDR3: CASSEFRRIRHTEAFF
V: TRBV10-3; size: NA; J: TRBJ2-1; CDR3: CAIRGGNEQFF
V: TRBV7-2; size: once; J: TRBJ1-3; CDR3: CASSPGYSGNTIYF
V: TRBV5-4; size: NA; J: TRBJ2-5; CDR3: CASSLATVQETQYF
V: TRBV5-6; size: few; J: TRBJ2-7; CDR3: CASSQTNYEQYF
V: TRBV7-9; size: NA; J: TRBJ2-1; CDR3: CASSQRLVYEQFF
V: TRBV7-6; size: NA; J: TRBJ1-4; CDR3: CASSATGTGPAGDEKLFF
V: TRBV10-1; size: few; J: TRBJ1-2; CDR3: CASSSRTGSDYTF
V: TRBV7-2; size: NA; J: TRBJ1-5; CDR3: CASSSTERGNQPQHF
V: TRBV5-8; size: NA; J: TRBJ2-3; CDR3: CASSFPLGASTDTQYF
V: TRBV4-3; size: once; J: TRBJ1-1; CDR3: CASSQEPLANTEAFF
V: TRBV11-2; size: NA; J: TRBJ1-2; CDR3: CASSDYSYGYTF
V: TRBV6-1; size: NA; J: TRBJ2-1; CDR3: CASSEVSSGGYNEQFF
V: TRBV11-2; size: few; J: TRBJ2-7; CDR3: CASSHPGQGLLRQYF
V: TRBV6-1; size: NA; J: TRBJ1-1; CDR3: CASSESPTQNTEAFF
V: TRBV29-1; size: NA; J: TRBJ2-1; CDR3: CSVIRDRGDEQFF
V: TRBV5-4; size: NA; J: TRBJ1-4; CDR3: CASSGDSTLGDEKLFF
V: TRBV7-9; size: NA; J: TRBJ2-1; CDR3: CASSRPGLAGLEQFF